This T cell receptor beta chain was profiled in a study of T cell changes during pregnancy in multiple sclerosis. Assay: immunoSEQ multiplex PCR; the TCRdb copy retains only in-frame clones and omits some. Here the sample spans tens of thousands of clones, almost 95% being singletons. The V gene lost 7 bases and the J gene lost 4 bases, with 11 bases spanning the gap. This CDR3 comprises 13 residues. CDR1 and CDR2 (germline): SNHLY, FYNNEI. The origin of this receptor is a female donor with multiple sclerosis, enrolled in a pregnancy study. The rearrangement joins TRBV2 to TRBJ1-5; D might be TRBD1 (5 bases). Source material: peripheral blood. CDR3 nucleotides: TGTGCCAGCACGGGCAGGGATAATCAGCCCCAGCATTTT. Translation gives CASTGRDNQPQHF.